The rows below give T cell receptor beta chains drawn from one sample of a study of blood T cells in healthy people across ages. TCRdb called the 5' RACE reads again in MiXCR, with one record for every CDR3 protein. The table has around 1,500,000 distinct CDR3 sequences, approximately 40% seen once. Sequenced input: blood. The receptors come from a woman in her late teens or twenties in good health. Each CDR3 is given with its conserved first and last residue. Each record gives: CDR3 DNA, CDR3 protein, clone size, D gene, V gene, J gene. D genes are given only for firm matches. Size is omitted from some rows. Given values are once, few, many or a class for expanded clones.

TGCAGTGCACCGGACTCCGCCTCCTACGAGCAGTACTTC,CSAPDSASYEQYF,NA,NA,TRBV20-1,TRBJ2-7
TGCAGTGCTAGCAGCCCCGGGACCACAACCAATGAGCAGTTCTTC,CSASSPGTTTNEQFF,NA,NA,TRBV20-1,TRBJ2-1
TGCAGTTTTCGAAGGGACAGGGGGCGAGATGAGCAGTTCTTC,CSFRRDRGRDEQFF,once,TRBD1,TRBV20-1,TRBJ2-1
TGTGCCAGCACCAAACACTCCGGGTTCTATGGCTACACCTTC,CASTKHSGFYGYTF,few,NA,TRBV27,TRBJ1-2
TGTGCCAGCAGCCACCAATTAGAAGAGACCCAGTACTTC,CASSHQLEETQYF,NA,NA,TRBV7-2,TRBJ2-5
TGTGCCAGCAGCTTACGCACACGGGACCCCCTTTACGAGCAGTACTTC,CASSLRTRDPLYEQYF,NA,NA,TRBV11-2,TRBJ2-7
TGCGCCAGCAGTGAGTTGCGGCCAGCGGGAGTACCCGATACGCAGTATTTT,CASSELRPAGVPDTQYF,few,TRBD2,TRBV10-1,TRBJ2-3
TGCAGTGCTAGTAAGATCCGGGACAGGGAGAATCAGCCCCAGCATTTT,CSASKIRDRENQPQHF,few,TRBD1,TRBV20-1,TRBJ1-5
TGTGCCACCAGCTTACGACTAGCTTCCCACGAGACCCAGTACTTC,CATSLRLASHETQYF,NA,TRBD2,TRBV15,TRBJ2-5
TGCAGTGCCGACCAGATTCTGGAAGATACGCAGTATTTT,CSADQILEDTQYF,NA,NA,TRBV20-1,TRBJ2-3
TGTGCCAGCAGAGAACGAGCGGGGATGGTAGATACGCAGTATTTT,CASRERAGMVDTQYF,NA,TRBD2,TRBV2,TRBJ2-3
TGTAGTGCTAGAGATGGAGCGGCCCCCCGCAATGAGCAGTTCTTC,CSARDGAAPRNEQFF,NA,NA,TRBV20-1,TRBJ2-1
TGTGCCAGCAGCCCCGACCCGGGACAGGGATTGGATGGCTACACCTTC,CASSPDPGQGLDGYTF,NA,TRBD1,TRBV14,TRBJ1-2
TGCAGTGCTAGATTCTCCGGGGGCAAAGGCGAGCAGTACTTC,CSARFSGGKGEQYF,few,NA,TRBV20-1,TRBJ2-7
TGTGCCAGCAGCTCTTATGCAAATGAGCAGTTCTTC,CASSSYANEQFF,NA,NA,TRBV5-4,TRBJ2-1
TGTGCCAGCAGCTTAGCGACAGGGAGGGGGGAGACCCAGTACTTC,CASSLATGRGETQYF,many,NA,TRBV7-6,TRBJ2-5
TGTGCCAGCAGCCCCCTCTTCAGGAGGGAAGAAGAGACCCAGTACTTC,CASSPLFRREEETQYF,NA,NA,TRBV5-6,TRBJ2-5
TGCAGTGCTAGAGATCCAGCGGGAGGTTACGAGCAGTACTTC,CSARDPAGGYEQYF,NA,TRBD2,TRBV20-1,TRBJ2-7
TGCGCCAGCAGCTTGGTTAGCGGGAGTTACCATCCCACGCAGTATTTT,CASSLVSGSYHPTQYF,NA,TRBD2,TRBV5-1,TRBJ2-3
TGCAGTGCCCAGGAGTGGGCAGTCTATGGCTACACCTTC,CSAQEWAVYGYTF,few,NA,TRBV20-1,TRBJ1-2
TGTGCCACCAGCACCGGGACTAGCTCCTACAATGAGCAGTTCTTC,CATSTGTSSYNEQFF,few,TRBD2,TRBV15,TRBJ2-1
TGTGCCAGCAGGCTTCCGGGGGGAGAGACCCAGTACTTC,CASRLPGGETQYF,few,TRBD2,TRBV6-5,TRBJ2-5
TGTGCCAGCAGTCCGCACACCCTAGCGGGCGGGGAGCAGTACTTC,CASSPHTLAGGEQYF,NA,TRBD2,TRBV28,TRBJ2-4
TGTGCCAGCCGCGGGTTCAGCGAGCAGTACTTC,CASRGFSEQYF,few,NA,TRBV27,TRBJ2-7
TGTGCCAGCGGTTGGACAGGGGTTCAGCCCCAGCATTTT,CASGWTGVQPQHF,few,TRBD1,TRBV6-1,TRBJ1-5
TGCGCCAGCATAGATCCAGGGTCTTTTCATGGCTACACCTTC,CASIDPGSFHGYTF,once,NA,TRBV5-1,TRBJ1-2
TGCGCCAGCGGAAGGACAGGGGGCACTGAAGCTTTCTTT,CASGRTGGTEAFF,NA,TRBD1,TRBV5-1,TRBJ1-1
TGCGCCAGCAGCTTACTGCCTTGGCGGGAGAGGCCTGGCACAGATACGCAGTATTTT,CASSLLPWRERPGTDTQYF,once,TRBD2,TRBV5-1,TRBJ2-3
TGTGCCAGCAGCCAAGTAGCAGGGGGACGAAAAAACTATGGCTACACCTTC,CASSQVAGGRKNYGYTF,NA,TRBD1,TRBV4-2,TRBJ1-2